Listed below are T cell receptor beta chains from one sample, sequenced in a study of blood T cell repertoires in COVID-19. The assay was immunoSEQ multiplex PCR, and TCRdb's table has in-frame clones only and misses some. The sample yields 300,000 to 350,000 clones, approximately 90% seen once. Sequenced: peripheral blood. All receptors come from a woman under 40 with COVID-19, enrolled during active disease. The CDR3 runs from the conserved cysteine through the conserved F or W. The order of the fields is V gene, D gene, clone size, J gene, CDR3 DNA, CDR3 protein. The D gene is left open where the match is weak. Clone size, where shown, is once, few, many, or a class for clones that have expanded.

TRBV12-2	-	once	TRBJ2-7	TGTGCAAGCCGACCGGGACTCAATTGGAGCTCCTACGAGCAGTACTTC	CASRPGLNWSSYEQYF
TRBV7-3	TRBD2	-	TRBJ2-1	TGTGCCAGCAGCTTAAGTAATCCTGGGACTAGCGGCCACAATGAGCAGTTCTTC	CASSLSNPGTSGHNEQFF
TRBV11-2	-	-	TRBJ2-3	TGTGCCAGCAGCTTAGGACTGGGAGATACGCAGTATTTT	CASSLGLGDTQYF
TRBV2	TRBD1	-	TRBJ1-3	TGTGCCAGCAGGACAGGGAGCTCTGGAAACACCATATATTTT	CASRTGSSGNTIYF
TRBV9	TRBD1	-	TRBJ2-1	TGTGCCAGCAGAGGGCAGGGGGCTACCTACAATGAGCAGTTCTTC	CASRGQGATYNEQFF
TRBV30	TRBD1	-	TRBJ2-5	TGTGCCTGGAGCGGACAGGGAAGGGAGACCCAGTACTTC	CAWSGQGRETQYF
TRBV5-6	-	-	TRBJ2-5	TGTGCCAGCAGCTTGGGTGCTAGTGGAGAGACCCAGTACTTC	CASSLGASGETQYF
TRBV5-1	-	-	TRBJ2-1	TGCGCCAGCAGCTCCCTACAGAACAATGAGCAGTTCTTC	CASSSLQNNEQFF
TRBV5-1	-	-	TRBJ1-2	TGCGCCAGCGGTTGGGAGACCGTCTATGGCTACACCTTC	CASGWETVYGYTF
TRBV10-3	TRBD1	-	TRBJ1-4	TGTGCCATCAGCCAGGACAGGGGGCAGAGTGAAAAACTGTTTTTT	CAISQDRGQSEKLFF
TRBV4-1	-	once	TRBJ1-1	TGCGCCAGCAGCCAAGAAGGCGATCAGGACACTGAAGCTTTCTTT	CASSQEGDQDTEAFF
TRBV6-2/TRBV6-3	-	-	TRBJ1-2	TGTGCCAGCAGTTACGGACTTACCTATGGCTACACCTTC	CASSYGLTYGYTF
TRBV7-3	TRBD2	once	TRBJ2-1	TGTGCCAGCAGCCACCCGGGGACTAGCGGGAGTAATGAGCAGTTCTTC	CASSHPGTSGSNEQFF
TRBV6-6	-	once	TRBJ1-6	TGTGCCAATCGACGGGTAGTGAATTCACCCCTCCACTTT	CANRRVVNSPLHF
TRBV2	TRBD1	many	TRBJ2-1	TGTGCCAGCAGGAGACAGGGCTACAATGAGCAGTTCTTC	CASRRQGYNEQFF
TRBV18	-	once	TRBJ1-1	TGTGCCACCAGAGAGGGCCAGAACACTGAAGCTTTCTTT	CATREGQNTEAFF
TRBV7-9	TRBD1	-	TRBJ1-2	TGTGCCAGCAGCAGGGGGCTGGTTGGCTACACCTTC	CASSRGLVGYTF
TRBV10-3	-	-	TRBJ2-7	TGTGCCACCGCCGAACTAGAAGGCTCTTACGAGCAGTACTTC	CATAELEGSYEQYF
TRBV5-6	TRBD2	once	TRBJ2-3	TGTGCCAGCAGCCTAGCGGGCACAGATACGCAGTATTTT	CASSLAGTDTQYF
TRBV18	-	-	TRBJ2-7	TGTGCCAGCTCACCACATCCAGGGTCCTACGAGCAGTACTTC	CASSPHPGSYEQYF
TRBV19	-	-	TRBJ2-7	TGTGCCAGTAGTATCGGAGGGGCCCCCCGCGTCGAGCAGTACTTC	CASSIGGAPRVEQYF
TRBV7-2	-	-	TRBJ1-2	TGTGCCAGCATCACCGACAGATTAAGTAACTATGGCTACACCTTC	CASITDRLSNYGYTF
TRBV6-5	-	-	TRBJ1-5	TGTGCCAGCGGAGGAGCGTTTCAGCCCCAGCATTTT	CASGGAFQPQHF
TRBV4-1	TRBD2	once	TRBJ2-1	TGCGCCAGCAGCCAACTCGGACTAGCGGGAGGGAGGGAGTTCTTC	CASSQLGLAGGREFF
TRBV7-9	TRBD2	-	TRBJ2-7	TGTGCCAGCAGCTTAAGCGGGAGAGCCTACGAGCAGTACTTC	CASSLSGRAYEQYF
TRBV29-1	TRBD2	-	TRBJ2-7	TGCAGCGTTGAAGATCCGGCTAGCGGGAGAGACTACGAGCAGTACTTC	CSVEDPASGRDYEQYF